Listed below are T cell receptor beta chains from one sample, sequenced in a study of kidney transplant recipient with SARS-CoV-2 infection. TCRdb itself ran the reads through MiXCR, one entry per CDR3 protein. The sample has roughly 250,000 distinct CDR3 sequences; more than 25% are singletons. The sample was a blood sample, taken at baseline and between days 110 and 120 from a kidney transplant recipient. Receptor source: a young adult male patient who had COVID-19 and was a kidney transplant recipient. The graft donor may have contributed some T cells. CDR3s include the opening cysteine and the closing phenylalanine or tryptophan. Fields, in order: D gene, V gene, J gene, clone size, CDR3 protein, CDR3 DNA. The D gene is left open where the match is weak. Clone size, where shown, is once, few, many, or a class for clones that have expanded.

d_call: TRBD2
v_call: TRBV7-2
j_call: TRBJ2-3
clone_size: many
cdr3_aa: CASSFLAAFTDTQYF
cdr3_nt: TGTGCCAGCAGCTTTCTAGCGGCCTTCACAGATACGCAGTATTTT

d_call: TRBD2
v_call: TRBV7-9
j_call: TRBJ2-4
clone_size: -
cdr3_aa: CTSSLRSGGNIQYF
cdr3_nt: TGTACCAGCAGCTTACGTAGCGGGGGTAACATTCAGTACTTC

d_call: -
v_call: TRBV6-4
j_call: TRBJ1-2
clone_size: many
cdr3_aa: CASSGRYSHGKTYGYTF
cdr3_nt: TGTGCCAGCAGTGGCAGGTACTCACACGGAAAGACCTATGGCTACACCTTC

d_call: -
v_call: TRBV5-1
j_call: TRBJ1-2
clone_size: many
cdr3_aa: CASPNVSVRKTYGYTF
cdr3_nt: TGCGCCAGCCCAAATGTATCGGTTCGAAAGACCTATGGCTACACCTTC

d_call: -
v_call: TRBV6-9
j_call: TRBJ1-2
clone_size: many
cdr3_aa: CASSRSQPYGKTYGYTF
cdr3_nt: TGTGCCAGCAGTCGATCACAGCCTTACGGAAAGACCTATGGCTACACCTTC

d_call: -
v_call: TRBV28
j_call: TRBJ2-5
clone_size: -
cdr3_aa: CASRGGPQETQYF
cdr3_nt: TGTGCCAGCAGAGGAGGGCCCCAAGAGACCCAGTACTTC

d_call: -
v_call: TRBV12-3/TRBV12-4
j_call: TRBJ2-1
clone_size: many
cdr3_aa: CASSGGQGKLYNEQFF
cdr3_nt: TGTGCCAGCAGTGGTGGGCAGGGAAAGCTATACAATGAGCAGTTCTTC

d_call: -
v_call: TRBV3-2
j_call: TRBJ2-5
clone_size: many
cdr3_aa: CASSQNRAETQYF
cdr3_nt: TGTGCCAGCAGCCAAAATAGGGCGGAGACCCAGTACTTC

d_call: -
v_call: TRBV5-6
j_call: TRBJ2-7
clone_size: -
cdr3_aa: CASSLDRGYEQHF
cdr3_nt: TGTGCCAGCAGCTTGGATCGGGGCTACGAGCAGCACTTC

d_call: -
v_call: TRBV3-1
j_call: TRBJ2-5
clone_size: -
cdr3_aa: CAGSSNCPISFSETQYF
cdr3_nt: TGTGCCGGCAGCTCGAACTGTCCCATTTCTTTCTCTGAGACCCAGTACTTC

d_call: -
v_call: TRBV28
j_call: TRBJ2-6
clone_size: many
cdr3_aa: CASSKTGTGANVLTF
cdr3_nt: TGTGCCAGCAGCAAAACAGGGACCGGGGCCAACGTCCTGACTTTC

d_call: -
v_call: TRBV8-2
j_call: TRBJ1-2
clone_size: few
cdr3_aa: CGSRGIDSRKTYGYTF
cdr3_nt: TGTGGCAGTAGGGGCATTGATAGCCGAAAGACCTATGGCTACACCTTC

d_call: TRBD1
v_call: TRBV9
j_call: TRBJ1-6
clone_size: many
cdr3_aa: CASSGGTGNNSPLHF
cdr3_nt: TGTGCCAGCAGCGGGGGGACAGGAAATAATTCACCCCTCCACTTT

d_call: TRBD1
v_call: TRBV29-1
j_call: TRBJ2-3
clone_size: few
cdr3_aa: CSVEVGILGQGPDTQYF
cdr3_nt: TGCAGCGTTGAAGTAGGAATATTGGGACAGGGTCCAGATACGCAGTATTTT

d_call: -
v_call: TRBV20-1
j_call: TRBJ2-7
clone_size: many
cdr3_aa: CSALADSLAYEQYF
cdr3_nt: TGCAGTGCTCTCGCGGACAGTCTGGCCTACGAGCAGTACTTC

d_call: -
v_call: TRBV7-5
j_call: TRBJ1-2
clone_size: many
cdr3_aa: CISVPEVHVEVGKTYGYTF
cdr3_nt: -

d_call: TRBD2
v_call: TRBV7-8
j_call: TRBJ2-5
clone_size: -
cdr3_aa: CASSLGERGETQYF
cdr3_nt: TGTGCCAGCAGCTTAGGGGAGCGGGGAGAGACCCAGTACTTC

d_call: TRBD2
v_call: TRBV3-1
j_call: TRBJ2-5
clone_size: many
cdr3_aa: CASSRGGRVSGETQYF
cdr3_nt: TGTGCCAGCAGCCGGGGTGGGAGGGTTAGTGGCGAGACCCAGTACTTC

d_call: -
v_call: TRBV11-2
j_call: TRBJ1-2
clone_size: many
cdr3_aa: CASSAYRTSRKTYGYTF
cdr3_nt: TGTGCCAGCAGCGCGTATAGAACAAGCAGAAAGACCTATGGCTACACCTTC

d_call: TRBD2
v_call: TRBV10-3
j_call: TRBJ2-3
clone_size: -
cdr3_aa: CAIRGGTSADTQYF
cdr3_nt: TGTGCCATCAGGGGGGGGACGTCAGCGGATACGCAGTATTTT

d_call: -
v_call: TRBV5-6
j_call: TRBJ1-2
clone_size: many
cdr3_aa: CASSLGPGSHGYTF
cdr3_nt: TGTGCCAGCAGCTTGGGCCCGGGATCGCATGGCTACACCTTC

d_call: -
v_call: TRBV28
j_call: TRBJ2-1
clone_size: many
cdr3_aa: CASSLGSGLSYNEQFF
cdr3_nt: TGTGCCAGCAGTTTGGGGTCGGGTCTCTCCTACAATGAGCAGTTCTTC

d_call: -
v_call: TRBV8-2
j_call: TRBJ1-2
clone_size: many
cdr3_aa: CGSVPGDSRKTYGYTF
cdr3_nt: TGTGGCAGTGTGCCAGGTGATAGCCGAAAGACCTATGGCTACACCTTC

d_call: -
v_call: TRBV2
j_call: TRBJ1-1
clone_size: many
cdr3_aa: CASSGMGTEAFF
cdr3_nt: TGTGCCAGCAGTGGTATGGGCACTGAAGCTTTCTTT

d_call: -
v_call: TRBV19
j_call: TRBJ1-2
clone_size: few
cdr3_aa: CASSTPGLYGYTF
cdr3_nt: TGTGCCAGTAGTACCCCGGGCCTCTATGGCTACACCTTC

d_call: -
v_call: TRBV7-8
j_call: TRBJ1-2
clone_size: -
cdr3_aa: CASSWLMFTRKTYGYTF
cdr3_nt: TGTGCCAGCAGCTGGTTAATGTTTACCCGAAAGACCTATGGCTACACCTTC

d_call: -
v_call: TRBV9
j_call: TRBJ1-1
clone_size: many
cdr3_aa: CASSAPGRNTEAFF
cdr3_nt: TGTGCCAGCAGCGCCCCCGGCAGGAACACTGAAGCTTTCTTT

d_call: TRBD1
v_call: TRBV9
j_call: TRBJ2-7
clone_size: many
cdr3_aa: CASSVSGTGVYEQYF
cdr3_nt: TGTGCCAGCAGCGTCTCCGGGACAGGGGTCTACGAGCAATACTTC

d_call: -
v_call: TRBV13
j_call: TRBJ1-3
clone_size: many
cdr3_aa: CASSLAGGYLRNTIYF
cdr3_nt: TGTGCCAGCAGCCTCGCGGGTGGCTATCTTAGAAACACCATATATTTT

d_call: TRBD2
v_call: TRBV2
j_call: TRBJ2-1
clone_size: many
cdr3_aa: CASSGSAGGTNEQFF
cdr3_nt: TGTGCCAGCAGTGGATCAGCGGGAGGGACAAATGAGCAGTTCTTC

d_call: -
v_call: TRBV11-2
j_call: TRBJ2-7
clone_size: many
cdr3_aa: CASSRIRGEDEQYF
cdr3_nt: TGTGCCAGCAGCAGGATTCGGGGAGAGGACGAGCAGTACTTC

d_call: TRBD1
v_call: TRBV27
j_call: TRBJ2-7
clone_size: -
cdr3_aa: CASSFGDRHYEQYF
cdr3_nt: TGTGCCAGCAGTTTCGGGGACAGACATTACGAGCAGTACTTC

d_call: -
v_call: TRBV7-2
j_call: TRBJ2-7
clone_size: many
cdr3_aa: CASSYGYGRGGYEQYF
cdr3_nt: TGTGCCAGCAGCTACGGATACGGGCGTGGAGGCTACGAGCAGTACTTC

d_call: -
v_call: TRBV7-9
j_call: TRBJ2-2
clone_size: many
cdr3_aa: CASSPAGLGGGELFF
cdr3_nt: TGTGCCAGCAGCCCCGCCGGGCTGGGAGGCGGGGAGCTGTTTTTT

d_call: -
v_call: TRBV3-1
j_call: TRBJ1-1
clone_size: many
cdr3_aa: CASSISTPISIRTEAFF
cdr3_nt: TGTGCCAGCAGCATATCAACTCCCATTTCAATTCGCACTGAAGCTTTCTTT

d_call: -
v_call: TRBV11-2
j_call: TRBJ2-2
clone_size: many
cdr3_aa: CASTRTAPGELFF
cdr3_nt: TGTGCCAGCACCCGGACAGCCCCCGGGGAGCTGTTTTTT

d_call: -
v_call: TRBV5-5
j_call: TRBJ1-2
clone_size: -
cdr3_aa: CASFENVSRKTYGYTF
cdr3_nt: TGTGCCAGCTTTGAAAATGTCTCGCGAAAGACCTATGGCTACACCTTC

d_call: -
v_call: TRBV4-1
j_call: TRBJ1-2
clone_size: many
cdr3_aa: CASSQEGGSGYTF
cdr3_nt: TGCGCCAGCAGCCAAGAAGGGGGTAGTGGCTACACCTTC

d_call: TRBD2
v_call: TRBV19
j_call: TRBJ2-2
clone_size: many
cdr3_aa: CASSPRLAGAAGELFF
cdr3_nt: TGTGCCAGTAGTCCTAGACTAGCGGGAGCCGCCGGGGAGCTGTTTTTT

d_call: -
v_call: TRBV6-4
j_call: TRBJ2-3
clone_size: many
cdr3_aa: CASSVRRYLTDTQYF
cdr3_nt: TGTGCCAGCAGTGTGAGGAGGTACCTCACAGATACGCAGTATTTT

d_call: -
v_call: TRBV7-2
j_call: TRBJ2-7
clone_size: many
cdr3_aa: CATAGRLTYEQYF
cdr3_nt: TGTGCCACCGCGGGACGGTTAACCTACGAGCAGTACTTC

d_call: -
v_call: TRBV12-3/TRBV12-4
j_call: TRBJ1-4
clone_size: many
cdr3_aa: CASSQDSSTNEKLFF
cdr3_nt: TGTGCCAGCAGCCAGGACAGCTCAACTAATGAAAAACTGTTTTTT

d_call: -
v_call: TRBV6-1
j_call: TRBJ2-1
clone_size: -
cdr3_aa: CASSDPRGNEQFF
cdr3_nt: TGTGCCAGCAGTGACCCCCGCGGTAATGAGCAGTTCTTC

d_call: -
v_call: TRBV2
j_call: TRBJ2-3
clone_size: few
cdr3_aa: CASNFPRDGFTDTQYF
cdr3_nt: TGTGCCAGCAACTTCCCTCGGGACGGATTCACAGATACGCAGTATTTT

d_call: TRBD2
v_call: TRBV9
j_call: TRBJ2-5
clone_size: few
cdr3_aa: CASSGRLAELQETQYF
cdr3_nt: TGTGCCAGCAGCGGGCGACTAGCGGAGTTACAAGAGACCCAGTACTTC

d_call: -
v_call: TRBV6-5
j_call: TRBJ1-5
clone_size: many
cdr3_aa: CASTPAWLGQPQHF
cdr3_nt: TGTGCCAGCACCCCAGCGTGGTTAGGGCAGCCCCAGCATTTT

d_call: TRBD1
v_call: TRBV5-6
j_call: TRBJ2-2
clone_size: many
cdr3_aa: CASSFGTDSTTGELFF
cdr3_nt: TGTGCCAGCAGCTTTGGGACAGACAGTACCACCGGGGAGCTGTTTTTT

d_call: TRBD2
v_call: TRBV20-1
j_call: TRBJ2-1
clone_size: -
cdr3_aa: CSAWTSGPWGQFF
cdr3_nt: TGCAGTGCTTGGACTAGCGGACCCTGGGGGCAGTTCTTC

d_call: TRBD1
v_call: TRBV19
j_call: TRBJ1-6
clone_size: -
cdr3_aa: CANMPRPGGSRNSPLHF
cdr3_nt: TGTGCCAACATGCCGCGGCCAGGGGGCTCTAGAAATTCACCCCTCCACTTT